This T cell receptor beta chain was observed in a study of cytomegalovirus exposure and HLA in healthy donors. Findings and limits, study-wide: A later analysis reported that several of the most significant clusters appeared to be linked to common viral pathogens, among them Epstein-Barr virus. The authors later linked a missense DCLRE1C variant to TCR beta V- and J-gene trimming.

Primers for the PCR totalled 60 Vbeta and 13 Jbeta. Assay used: immunoSEQ multiplex PCR; TCRdb lists only in-frame clones, some missing. The sample lists about 94,000 clones, 70% to 85% occurring once. A note on this clone: Antigen specificity is unknown.

All the people who gave samples were healthy bone marrow donors. With V trimmed by 2 bases and J by 7 bases, 16 bases remained unmatched. Germline CDR1 MRHNA, CDR2 SNTAGT. This CDR3 region has 17 residues. The J gene is TRBJ1-1, the V gene TRBV6-4, with 7 nucleotides matching TRBD1. The sample taken for sequencing was PBMCs. The sequence derives from a man younger than 40 in good health and CMV-seropositive. CDR3 sequence reads: CASSDGTADTWGFEAFF. CDR3 nucleotide sequence: TGTGCCAGCAGTGACGGGACAGCTGATACCTGGGGTTTTGAAGCTTTCTTT.